One and the same sample provided the 26 T cell receptor beta chains below, sequenced in a study of blood T cell repertoires in COVID-19. Produced via immunoSEQ multiplex PCR; TCRdb's table is partial and in-frame only. The sample holds some 300,000 clones, around 90% seen once. The sample consisted of peripheral blood. These TCRs come from a man aged 65 to 79 with acute or convalescent COVID-19.

This chain connects TRBV28 to TRBJ2-3; TRBD2 matches at 11 bases. V lost 6 bases and J lost 8; bases outside the gene matches: 4. Per the germline V gene, CDR1 is MDHEN and CDR2 is SYDVKM. The CDR3 runs 13 residues. CDR3 sequence reads: CASRASGGRTQYF. The CDR3 region has the DNA TGTGCCAGCAGGGCTAGCGGGGGGCGTACGCAGTATTTT.

A few counts support this clone. The chain couples TRBV29-1 to TRBJ1-1, with TRBD1 identical over 8 bases. CDR3 size: 13 residues. Trimming took 4 bases from V and 3 from J; bases not matched to a gene: 4. Germline lookup yields CDR1 SQVTM and CDR2 ANQGSEA. The CDR3 region has the DNA TGCAGCGTTGCTGAGACAGGGGACACTGAAGCTTTCTTT. Its protein product is CSVAETGDTEAFF.

This rearrangement joins TRBV24-1 to TRBJ2-2; 7 positions match TRBD2. Germline-derived CDR1 and CDR2 are KGHDR and SFDVKD. The V and J ends lost 3 bases and 0 bases, in that order; junction bases with no gene match: 3. The CDR3 loop spans 16 amino acids. As DNA, the CDR3 is TGTGCCACCAGTGATGCAGCGGGAACGAACACCGGGGAGCTGTTTTTT. It codes for CATSDAAGTNTGELFF.

V gene TRBV5-6 combines with J gene TRBJ1-1, with 9 nucleotides matching TRBD1. Looked up from germline, CDR1 is SGHDT and CDR2 is YYEEEE. The CDR3 totals 16 residues. V lost 0 bases and J lost 4; bases outside the gene matches: 7. In DNA form, the CDR3 reads TGTGCCAGCAGCTTGGGACAGGGGGTATTGGGCACTGAAGCTTTCTTT. It encodes CASSLGQGVLGTEAFF.

The rearrangement uses TRBV5-4 and TRBJ2-7; 9 bases agree with TRBD2. Germline V CDR1 and CDR2: SGHNT, YYREEE (reference sequence). V shed 1 base, J shed 5 bases, and the junction held 4 bases outside the gene matches. The CDR3 runs 14 residues. The CDR3 sequence: CASSLPSGANEQYF. The CDR3 DNA follows: TGTGCCAGCAGCTTGCCTAGCGGGGCCAACGAGCAGTACTTC.

This clone has only a few counts. This chain uses TRBV7-2 with TRBJ2-7; D not certain. The ends were cut back, 5 bases at V and 1 base at J, with 12 bases in the middle. Germline CDR1 reads SGHTA; CDR2 reads FQGNSA. This CDR3 has 14 amino acids. The DNA for the CDR3 is TGTGCCAGCAGCCCCTACAGTAAATCCTACGAGCAGTACTTC. As protein: CASSPYSKSYEQYF.

This chain uses TRBV29-1 with TRBJ1-1, with D maybe TRBD1 (5 bases). With 6 bases removed from V and 4 bases from J, the gap between germline ends came to 12 bases. Germline CDR1 is SQVTM and CDR2 is ANQGSEA. The CDR3 loop spans 12 amino acids. CDR3 in DNA: TGCAGCGTCGGAGGGGTTAGCACTGAAGCTTTCTTT. Its translation is CSVGGVSTEAFF.

The rearrangement uses TRBV25-1 and TRBJ1-6; the D gene is possibly TRBD1 (6 bases). Germline values: CDR1 MGHDK, CDR2 SYGVNS. V lost 9 bases, J lost 7 bases, and 16 bases lay in between. The CDR3 runs to 14 residues. The CDR3 bases are TGTGCCAGTAAACAGGGATTTCGGAATTCACCCCTCCACTTT. The encoded protein is CASKQGFRNSPLHF.

Points on this clone: Other DNA sequences in this specimen translate into the identical CDR3. The V call is TRBV7-2, the J call TRBJ2-7, with 10 nucleotides matching TRBD2. The CDR3 runs to 15 residues. CDR1 SGHTA and CDR2 FQGNSA come from the germline V gene. V lost 1 base, J lost 3 bases, and 3 bases stayed unmatched. The CDR3 loop reads CASSLGASGSYEQYF. The CDR3, as DNA: TGTGCCAGCAGCTTAGGCGCTAGCGGGAGCTACGAGCAGTACTTC.

The chain uses TRBV7-6 and TRBJ2-1; TRBD1 matches at 7 bases. Looked up from germline, CDR1 is SGHVS and CDR2 is FNYEAQ. The CDR3 sequence is 15 residues long. After removal of 7 bases from V and 1 base from J, the junction contained 7 bases not matched to a gene. DNA for the CDR3: TGTGCCAGCAACTTCGGGACAGATTCCTACAATGAGCAGTTCTTC. This encodes CASNFGTDSYNEQFF.

The chain combines TRBV25-1 with TRBJ1-1; 7 positions agree with TRBD1. The CDR3 has 13 amino acids. Germline V gene lookup returns CDR1 MGHDK and CDR2 SYGVNS. V was clipped by 8 bases and J by 2 bases; unmatched bases: 5. CDR3 region: CASRTGSNTEAFF. CDR3 DNA: TGTGCCAGCCGGACAGGAAGCAACACTGAAGCTTTCTTT.

This clone was found a few times. The J gene is TRBJ1-2, the V gene TRBV5-4; 8 bases line up with TRBD1. The CDR3 spans 15 residues. Germline V CDR1 and CDR2: SGHNT, YYREEE (reference sequence). J lost 8 bases, V lost 4 bases, and 13 bases had no gene match. The CDR3 sequence is CASSPGTGALLGYTF. The CDR3 bases are TGTGCCAGCAGCCCCGGGACAGGCGCCCTCCTGGGCTACACCTTC.

V is TRBV5-1 and J is TRBJ2-1; 8 positions match TRBD2. Trimming at V came to 5 bases and at J to 6 bases, leaving 10 bases not matched to a gene. The CDR3 is made up of 15 amino acids. Germline V lookup: CDR1 SGHRS, CDR2 YFSETQ. CDR3 protein: CASSFTAGASNEQFF. The CDR3 DNA is TGCGCCAGCAGTTTCACAGCGGGAGCCTCCAATGAGCAGTTCTTC.

V usage is TRBV6-5 and J usage is TRBJ1-2; 8 bases are shared with TRBD1. V dropped 1 base and J dropped 1; count of bases not matched to a gene: 5. Germline V lookup: CDR1 MNHEY, CDR2 SVGAGI. This CDR3 is built from 16 residues. CDR3 loop: CASSYFGTGSNYGYTF. CDR3 DNA sequence: TGTGCCAGCAGTTACTTTGGGACAGGCAGTAACTATGGCTACACCTTC.

The V call is TRBV5-1, the J call TRBJ1-3; unclear D gene. The CDR3 runs 14 residues. Per the germline V gene, CDR1 is SGHRS and CDR2 is YFSETQ. Trimming left V 0 bases short and J 3 bases short, with 7 bases between. In DNA, the CDR3 is TGCGCCAGCAGCTTGGGGCTGAATGGAAACACCATATATTTT. It translates to CASSLGLNGNTIYF.

The chain carries TRBV4-1 and TRBJ2-3; TRBD1 agrees at 8 bases. The CDR3 covers 14 residues. CDR1 is MGHRA, CDR2 YSYEKL, per germline. The junction had 8 bases not matched to a gene; V was cut back by 7 bases and J by 5 bases. In nucleotides, the CDR3 is TGCGCCAGCAATCCGGGACAGGCTATAGATACGCAGTATTTT. Translation gives CASNPGQAIDTQYF.

This chain uses TRBV6-6 with TRBJ2-3, with D possibly being TRBD1 (6 bases). The V gene's germline CDR1 is MNHNY and CDR2 SVGAGI (reference sequence). The CDR3 runs 16 residues. V lost 5 bases and J lost 2, with 17 bases in between. The CDR3 bases are TGTGCCAGCAGTCGACAGGTGAACCCCACCACAGATACGCAGTATTTT. The encoded protein is CASSRQVNPTTDTQYF.

This chain links TRBV18 with TRBJ1-6, with D possibly matching TRBD1 (5 bases). CDR3 length equals 14 residues. Germline V gives CDR1 KGHSH, CDR2 LQKENI. V lost 3 bases, J lost 7 bases, and 10 bases lay in between. In nucleotides, the CDR3 is TGTGCCAGCTCACCGCAGACAGAAAATTCACCCCTCCACTTT. Encoded protein: CASSPQTENSPLHF.

The J gene is TRBJ2-3, the V gene TRBV9; D uncertain. The CDR3 is made up of 14 amino acids. V dropped 6 bases and J dropped 0 bases, with 11 bases sitting between them. The V gene's germline CDR1 is SGDLS and CDR2 YYNGEE. The CDR3 DNA follows: TGTGCCAGCACAAGGATAGCTAGCACAGATACGCAGTATTTT. Encoded protein: CASTRIASTDTQYF.

This sequence joins TRBV7-9 and TRBJ2-1; TRBD2 aligns across 7 bases. CDR3 length: 14 residues. Germline loops: CDR1 SEHNR, CDR2 FQNEAQ (reference sequence). Germline trimming cut 1 base from V and 4 bases from J; bases unmatched to any gene: 1. The CDR3 bases are TGTGCCAGCAGCTTAGGGACTAGTTACAATGAGCAGTTCTTC. This gives the protein CASSLGTSYNEQFF.

The chain carries TRBV30 and TRBJ1-1; D may be TRBD1 (5 bases). CDR3 size: 15 residues. Trimming shortened V by 3 bases and J by 4 bases, and 18 bases separated the two germline ends. Germline V gene data show CDR1 as GTSNPN and CDR2 as SVGIG (reference sequence). The CDR3 loop is CAWSPVPGLFTEAFF. The CDR3 DNA reads TGTGCCTGGAGCCCGGTCCCGGGACTTTTCACTGAAGCTTTCTTT.

Note on this clone: Other DNA sequences in this sample translate to the same CDR3. The rearrangement links TRBV5-1 to TRBJ1-1, with 7 nucleotides matching TRBD1. The CDR3 runs 14 residues. J lost 1 base, V lost 0 bases, and 0 bases had no gene match. Germline V gene sequence: CDR1 SGHRS, CDR2 YFSETQ. CDR3 residues: CASSLGTGNTEAFF. The CDR3 DNA follows: TGCGCCAGCAGCTTGGGGACAGGGAACACTGAAGCTTTCTTT. Full variable domain (missing parts from reference TRBV5-1 and TRBJ1-1): KAGVTQTPRYLIKTRGQQVTLSCSPISGHRSVSWYQQTPGQGLQFLFEYFSETQRNKGNFPGRFSGRQFSNSRSEMNVSTLELGDSALYLCASSLGTGNTEAFFGQGTRLTVV.

The chain employs TRBV19 and TRBJ2-3; D might be TRBD1 (5 bases). The CDR3 contains 16 residues. CDR1 and CDR2 from the germline V gene are LNHDA and SQIVND (reference sequence). V was cut by 4 bases and J by 2 bases, with 16 bases left in between. CDR3 bases: TGTGCCAGTAGTACCCTAAGCCGACAGTCCACAGATACGCAGTATTTT. This gives the protein CASSTLSRQSTDTQYF.

CDR3 bases: TGTGCCAGCAGTTACTCCCCGACGGTTAGCGGGAGTGGAAGAGGCGGGGAGCTGTTTTTT. This gives the protein CASSYSPTVSGSGRGGELFF. V usage is TRBV6-2 or TRBV6-3 and J usage is TRBJ2-2, with 9 bases aligning to TRBD2. The CDR3 runs 20 residues. Trimming took 0 bases from V and 7 from J; bases not matched to a gene: 18. Per germline, CDR1 MNHEY and CDR2 SVGEGT.

This clone was seen more than once but under ten times. V and J are TRBV25-1 and TRBJ2-3, with 11 nucleotides matching TRBD2. CDR1 and CDR2 from the germline V gene are MGHDK and SYGVNS. Trimming at V came to 3 bases and at J to 1 base, leaving 3 bases not matched to a gene. There are 16 residues in the CDR3. Here the CDR3 reads CASSDLLAGGTDTQYF. In nucleotides, the CDR3 is TGTGCCAGCAGTGACCTACTAGCGGGGGGCACAGATACGCAGTATTTT.

The J gene is TRBJ2-3, the V gene TRBV29-1; D is unresolved. The CDR3 is 12 residues long. Germline CDR1 and CDR2: SQVTM and ANQGSEA. V lost 2 bases, J lost 1 base, and 4 bases lay in between. The CDR3 coding sequence is TGCAGCGTTGAAAGCGGCACAGATACGCAGTATTTT. Translating gives CSVESGTDTQYF.